There are many counts of the clone carrying this TCR beta chain. Its antigen is still unknown. Researchers made TCR beta libraries by using iRepertoire HTBI primers and running Arm-PCR on CDR3 regions. Per the original methods: Overall, samples carried 62 TRBV and 14 TRBJ segments. Via MiXCR, TCRdb re-called the multiplex PCR reads, giving one row per CDR3 protein. The V and J calls here are based on TCRdb, not the publication. Here the sample spans hundreds of thousands of distinct CDR3 sequences, about a sixth being singletons. This specimen belongs to a study of regulatory T cells in long-lasting Graves disease. Study-level findings and limits: Persistent Graves' patients showed reduced TCR diversity versus newly diagnosed patients. More public clonotypes were shared by persistent patients (approximately 3,000) than by new patients (about 1,000).

The time point: newly diagnosed GD, antithyroid drugs for less than 3 months. Construction of the TCR library relied on RNA isolated from PBMCs. This receptor was obtained from a female donor with Graves disease. Sequenced here: peripheral blood mononuclear cells (PBMCs), sampled at new diagnosis, from a patient treated with antithyroid drugs.

For the CDR3, the DNA is TGTGCCACCAGTGATTTGCGTAGCGGGCTATTCAATGAGCAGTTCTTC. Translating gives CATSDLRSGLFNEQFF. The chain employs TRBV24-1 and TRBJ2-1, with 7 bases matching TRBD2. The CDR3 is 16 residues long. V was pared by 0 bases and J by 6 bases, with 7 bases of the junction left unmatched. The germline gives CDR1 KGHDR, CDR2 SFDVKD.